This T cell receptor (beta chain) was identified during a study of long-term antiretroviral therapy in people with HIV. An immunoSEQ assay, version v3.0, was performed at survey level. Assay: immunoSEQ multiplex PCR; the TCRdb copy retains only in-frame clones and omits some. The sample holds approximately 8,800 clones; over 60% are singletons and the top ten take about 23%. V was cut by 2 bases and J by 8 bases, with 18 bases left in between. The CDR3 totals 15 residues. The germline V gene encodes CDR1 MGHRA and CDR2 YSYEKL. Per donor, at least one pre-ART and at least two post-ART PBMC samples were obtained. The samples, holding about 0.85-10 million cryopreserved PBMC, were thawed before DNA extraction was carried out.

The genes are TRBV4-1 and TRBJ1-2; D may be TRBD1 (6 bases). The clonotype originates from a man aged 35 to 55 with HIV. The sequences come from unsorted PBMCs, collected 0.6 years before starting antiretroviral therapy. The CDR3 loop reads CASSQPSRGEEGYTF. The CDR3 DNA follows: TGCGCCAGCAGCCAACCCTCCAGGGGTGAAGAAGGCTACACCTTC.